Here is one TCR beta chain with its context. Its antigen is still unknown. The data originate from a study of T cell repertoires in cytomegalovirus infection. Overall study context: It was recently identified HLA-C-restricted and well-studied HLA-B-restricted CMV epitopes that the study used. Through public TCR beta signatures, both CMV infection and matching HLA type were indicated.

Findings and limits, study-wide: In two of eight donors, the top clonotype was HLA-C-restricted CMV-specific.

MiXCR, applied by TCRdb to the reads, yields one record per CDR3 protein. This repertoire shows 650,000 to 900,000 distinct CDR3 sequences, around a third found once; its top ten account for around 12%. The CDR3 runs to 16 residues. V was cut by 5 bases and J by 5 bases, with 19 bases left in between. Germline values: CDR1 LNHDA, CDR2 SQIVND (reference sequence). This chain uses TRBV19 with TRBJ1-5; no clear D gene. The TCR comes from a human donor in good health (CMV status not recorded). Some clones in this sample may be carry-over from other donors' samples. The starting material was cultured CD8+ T cells from PBMCs, obtained from culture after CMV antigen stimulation. The CDR3 DNA is TGTGCCAGTAGTGGCCGGGAGATCCTGGCCTATCAGCCCCAGCATTTT. This translates into CASSGREILAYQPQHF.